This T cell receptor beta chain was sequenced in a study of blood T cells in healthy people across ages. The CDR3 is made up of 15 amino acids. Per germline, CDR1 MGHRA and CDR2 YSYEKL. Each donor had around 10 milliliters of peripheral blood drawn. With a J-beta primer mix and a sample-barcoded 5' primer, a second PCR ran about 7 to 11 cycles. Each cDNA molecule carried a tag from a template-switch adaptor that contained 12 random nucleotides. TCRdb ran MiXCR on the 5' RACE reads and lists one entry per CDR3 protein. Altogether approximately 900,000 distinct CDR3 sequences are present, roughly 48% being singletons, with the ten largest covering roughly an eighth. Points on this clonotype: The junction does not match germline at one end; this may be a read error.

The specimen was blood. The rearrangement joins TRBV4-1 to TRBJ2-3, with TRBD2 matching 8 bases. This TCR was sampled from a man aged 25-45 years in good health. CDR3 amino acids: CANSQAGDSTDTQYF. CDR3 sequence (DNA): TGCGCCAACAGCCAAGCGGGGGACAGCACAGATACGCAGTATTTT.